Below, 5 T cell receptor beta chains from the same sample are listed, as sequenced in a study of Ad26.COV2.S vaccination and SARS-CoV-2 variants. Assay used: immunoSEQ multiplex PCR; TCRdb lists only in-frame clones, some missing. The table records roughly 680,000 clones, more than 80% of them present only once. Treatment meaning: roughly 20 received Ad26.COV2.S at low or high dose, single or two shots; roughly five received placebo; per-sample allocation not given. Day 63 after the first vaccine or placebo injection was the time point for sampling. Sequencing used peripheral blood, obtained in a trial of Ad26.COV2.S vaccine versus placebo. Every receptor here comes from a person aged 18 to 65 who received the Ad26.COV2.S COVID-19 vaccine or a placebo.

This clone was seen a single time. The chain employs TRBV7-8 and TRBJ1-5, with D possibly matching TRBD1 (6 bases). The V gene lost 5 bases and the J gene lost 0 bases, with 14 bases spanning the gap. CDR3 size: 16 residues. Germline V gene lookup returns CDR1 SGHVS and CDR2 FQNEAQ. CDR3 bases: TGTGCCAGCAGCCCCCGGACAGCCCATAGCAATCAGCCCCAGCATTTT. It translates to CASSPRTAHSNQPQHF.

This clone was seen only a few times. The J gene is TRBJ1-1, the V gene TRBV2, with no clear D. CDR1 is SNHLY and CDR2 is FYNNEI in the germline V gene. The CDR3 is 11 amino acids. Trimming removed 10 bases from V and 8 bases from J, with 14 bases in between. DNA for the CDR3: TGTGCCATTCATAGGGCAGGAGAAGCTTTCTTT. Its protein product is CAIHRAGEAFF.

This clone was observed once. The rearrangement joins TRBV6-6 to TRBJ2-3; 7 bases map to TRBD1. In germline, CDR1 is MNHNY, CDR2 SVGAGI (reference sequence). With 11 bases clipped from V and 3 bases from J, the junction kept 8 bases outside the gene matches. CDR3 length: 13 amino acids. The CDR3 here is CAGTYRGTDTQYF. Written as DNA, the CDR3 is TGTGCCGGCACCTACAGGGGAACAGATACGCAGTATTTT.

This clone was recorded a few times. Additional DNA sequences in this sample encode the identical CDR3. The V call is TRBV7-3, the J call TRBJ2-2; 9 nucleotides align to TRBD1. Per the germline V gene, CDR1 is SGHTA and CDR2 is FQGTGA. CDR3 length: 14 amino acids. The V and J ends lost 5 bases and 4 bases, in that order; junction bases with no gene match: 2. CDR3 coding DNA: TGTGCCAGCAGCCCGACAGGGGGCACCGGGGAGCTGTTTTTT. Amino acid sequence: CASSPTGGTGELFF. Together with reference TRBV7-3 and TRBJ2-2, the CDR3 gives the full variable domain: GAGVSQTPSNKVTEKGKYVELRCDPISGHTALYWYRQSLGQGPEFLIYFQGTGAADDSGLPNDRFFAVRPEGSVSTLKIQRTERGDSAVYLCASSPTGGTGELFFGEGSRLTVL.

The chain's CDR3 is CASSLDHLGVTEAFF. CDR3 in DNA: TGTGCCAGCAGCTTAGACCACCTGGGGGTCACTGAAGCTTTCTTT. The V and J genes are TRBV7-9 and TRBJ1-1, with D possibly being TRBD1 (5 bases). The length of the CDR3 is 15 residues. Germline V gene sequence: CDR1 SEHNR, CDR2 FQNEAQ (reference sequence). Trimming stripped 1 base from V and 4 bases from J, with 13 bases between.